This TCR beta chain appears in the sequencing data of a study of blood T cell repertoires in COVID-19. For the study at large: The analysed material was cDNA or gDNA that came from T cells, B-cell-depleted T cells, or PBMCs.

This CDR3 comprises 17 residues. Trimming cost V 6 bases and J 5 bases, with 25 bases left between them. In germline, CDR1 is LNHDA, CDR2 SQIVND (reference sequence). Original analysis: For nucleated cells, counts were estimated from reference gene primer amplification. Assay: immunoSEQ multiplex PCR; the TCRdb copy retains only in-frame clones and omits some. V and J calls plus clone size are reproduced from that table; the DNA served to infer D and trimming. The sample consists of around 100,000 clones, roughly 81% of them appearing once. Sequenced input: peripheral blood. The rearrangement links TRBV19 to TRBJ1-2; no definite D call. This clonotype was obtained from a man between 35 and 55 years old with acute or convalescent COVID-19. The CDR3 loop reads CASSLNTQPVQVYGYTF. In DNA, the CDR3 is TGTGCCAGTAGCCTTAACACACAGCCGGTTCAGGTTTATGGCTACACCTTC.